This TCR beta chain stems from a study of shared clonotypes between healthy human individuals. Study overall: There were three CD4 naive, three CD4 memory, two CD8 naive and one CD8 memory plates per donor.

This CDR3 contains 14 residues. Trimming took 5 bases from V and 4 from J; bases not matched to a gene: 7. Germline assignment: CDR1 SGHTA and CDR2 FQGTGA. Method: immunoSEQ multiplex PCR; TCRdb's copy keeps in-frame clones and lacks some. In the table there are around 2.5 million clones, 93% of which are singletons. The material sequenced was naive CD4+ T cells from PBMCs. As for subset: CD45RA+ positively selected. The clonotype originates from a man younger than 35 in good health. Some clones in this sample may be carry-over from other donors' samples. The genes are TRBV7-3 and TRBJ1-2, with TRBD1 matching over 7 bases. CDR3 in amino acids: CASSPDRATYGYTF. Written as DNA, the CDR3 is TGTGCCAGCAGCCCAGACAGGGCCACCTATGGCTACACCTTC.